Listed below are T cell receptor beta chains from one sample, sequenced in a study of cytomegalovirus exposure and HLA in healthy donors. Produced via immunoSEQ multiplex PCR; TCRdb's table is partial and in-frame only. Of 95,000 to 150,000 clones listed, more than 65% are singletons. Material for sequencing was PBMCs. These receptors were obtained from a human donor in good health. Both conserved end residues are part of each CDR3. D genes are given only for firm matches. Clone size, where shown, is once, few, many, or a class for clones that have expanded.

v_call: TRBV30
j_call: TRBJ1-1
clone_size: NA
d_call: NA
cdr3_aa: CASTGRADTEAFF
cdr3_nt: TGTGCCTCTACAGGGCGCGCTGACACTGAAGCTTTCTTT

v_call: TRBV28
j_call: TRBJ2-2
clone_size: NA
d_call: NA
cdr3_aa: CASSLWRGINTGELFF
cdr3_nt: TGTGCCAGCAGTTTATGGCGCGGGATAAACACCGGGGAGCTGTTTTTT

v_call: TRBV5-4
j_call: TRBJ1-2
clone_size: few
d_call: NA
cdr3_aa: CASSLRGTDGYTF
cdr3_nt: TGTGCCAGCAGCTTAAGAGGAACCGATGGCTACACCTTC

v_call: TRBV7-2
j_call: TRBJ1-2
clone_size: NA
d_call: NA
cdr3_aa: CASSFIGTSRYGYTF
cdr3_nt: TGTGCCAGCAGCTTTATAGGTACATCGAGGTATGGCTACACCTTC

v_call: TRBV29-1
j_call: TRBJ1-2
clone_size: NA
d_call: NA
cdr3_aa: CSVLVSGGGYGYTF
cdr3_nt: TGCAGCGTTCTGGTATCTGGGGGCGGGTATGGCTACACCTTC

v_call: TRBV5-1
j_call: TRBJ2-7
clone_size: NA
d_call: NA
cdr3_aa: CASSGGDSYEQYF
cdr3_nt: TGCGCCAGCAGCGGCGGGGACAGCTACGAGCAGTACTTC

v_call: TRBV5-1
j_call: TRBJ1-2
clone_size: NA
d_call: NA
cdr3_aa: CASSPADANYGYTF
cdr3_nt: TGCGCCAGCAGCCCAGCGGACGCTAACTATGGCTACACCTTC

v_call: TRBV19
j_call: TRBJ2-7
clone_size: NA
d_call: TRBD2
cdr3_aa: CASSPLAGAYEQYF
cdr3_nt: TGTGCCAGTAGTCCGCTAGCGGGAGCATACGAGCAGTACTTC

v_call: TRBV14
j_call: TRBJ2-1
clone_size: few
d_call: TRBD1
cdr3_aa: CASSPGQGWSPIEQFF
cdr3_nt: TGTGCCAGCAGCCCTGGACAGGGATGGTCCCCAATTGAGCAGTTCTTC

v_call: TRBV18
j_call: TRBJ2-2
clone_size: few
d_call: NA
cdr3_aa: CASSMGRTDTGELFF
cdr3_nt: TGTGCCAGCTCCATGGGAAGGACAGACACCGGGGAGCTGTTTTTT

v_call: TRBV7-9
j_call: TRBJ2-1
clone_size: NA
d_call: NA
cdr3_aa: CASSLRGRSNEQFF
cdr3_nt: TGTGCCAGCAGCTTACGGGGGAGGAGCAATGAGCAGTTCTTC